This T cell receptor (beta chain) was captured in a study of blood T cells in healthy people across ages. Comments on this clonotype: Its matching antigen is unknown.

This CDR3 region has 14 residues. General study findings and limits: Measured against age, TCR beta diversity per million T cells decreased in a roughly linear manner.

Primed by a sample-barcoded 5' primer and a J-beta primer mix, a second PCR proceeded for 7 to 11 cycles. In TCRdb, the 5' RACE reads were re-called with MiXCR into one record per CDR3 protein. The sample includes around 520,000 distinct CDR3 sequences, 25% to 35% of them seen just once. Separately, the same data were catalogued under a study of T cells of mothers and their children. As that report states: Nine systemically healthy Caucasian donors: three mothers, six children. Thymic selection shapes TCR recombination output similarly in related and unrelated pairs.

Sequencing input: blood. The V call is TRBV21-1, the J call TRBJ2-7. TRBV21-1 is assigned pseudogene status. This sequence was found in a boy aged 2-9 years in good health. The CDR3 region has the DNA TGTGCCAGCAGCAAAGGAGAGGACTCCTACGAGCAGTACTTC. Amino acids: CASSKGEDSYEQYF.